The source of this TCR beta chain is a study of blood T cell repertoires in COVID-19. Data came from immunoSEQ multiplex PCR; TCRdb stores just in-frame clones and leaves some out. The sample has about 280,000 clones; about four fifths are singletons. The sequence was obtained from a woman between 50 and 59 years old who had recovered from COVID-19. Input material: peripheral blood.

This CDR3 reads CASSLRDKPQHF. CDR3 sequence (DNA): TGTGCCAGCAGCCTAAGGGACAAACCCCAGCATTTT. This chain connects TRBV7-2 to TRBJ1-5; possible D gene TRBD1, 6 bases. The CDR3 consists of 12 residues. Trimming stripped 5 bases from V and 10 bases from J, with 12 bases between. CDR1 is SGHTA, CDR2 FQGNSA, per germline.